Below, 31 T cell receptor beta chains from the same sample are listed, as sequenced in a study of blood T cell repertoires in COVID-19. Sequenced by immunoSEQ multiplex PCR; TCRdb stores in-frame clones only, minus some. Of more than 150,000 clones listed, 70% to 80% are singletons. The specimen sequenced was PBMCs or T cells enriched from blood (not recorded which). All receptors come from a man in his fifties or sixties who had been exposed to COVID-19.

The chain couples TRBV28 to TRBJ1-1; weak D call: TRBD1 (5 bases). The germline CDR1 and CDR2 sequences are MDHEN and SYDVKM. The CDR3 extends over 16 amino acids. V lost 5 bases, J lost 2 bases, and 18 bases lay in between. The CDR3 DNA is TGTGCCAGCAGTCCGAAAACTTGGAGGGGAAACACTGAAGCTTTCTTT. Translating it yields CASSPKTWRGNTEAFF.

This clone came up a few times. The genes are TRBV15 and TRBJ1-1; 10 bases line up with TRBD1. The CDR3 covers 19 residues. With 4 bases clipped from V and 0 bases from J, the junction kept 14 bases outside the gene matches. From germline, CDR1 is LNHNV and CDR2 YYDKDF (reference sequence). The chain's CDR3 is CATSNTGLTGTGVNTEAFF. The CDR3 region has the DNA TGTGCCACCAGCAATACTGGATTAACCGGGACAGGGGTGAACACTGAAGCTTTCTTT.

J is TRBJ1-5 and V is TRBV4-3, with D possibly TRBD1 on 6 matching bases. This CDR3 has 15 residues. Trimming stripped 4 bases from V and 0 bases from J, with 10 bases between. The germline V gene encodes CDR1 LGHNA and CDR2 YSLEER. CDR3 loop: CASSPGHNSNQPQHF. The CDR3 DNA reads TGCGCCAGCAGCCCGGGACATAATAGCAATCAGCCCCAGCATTTT.

The chain joins TRBV7-2 to TRBJ2-3; possible D gene TRBD2, 6 bases. CDR3 length: 15 residues. From germline, CDR1 is SGHTA and CDR2 FQGNSA. With 1 base removed from V and 6 bases from J, the gap between germline ends came to 14 bases. CDR3 bases: TGTGCCAGCAGCTTAGAAAGGGCAGGGAGGGATACGCAGTATTTT. Translation: CASSLERAGRDTQYF. Filled out from reference TRBV7-2 and TRBJ2-3, the complete variable domain reads GAGVSQSPSNKVTEKGKDVELRCDPISGHTALYWYRQSLGQGLEFLIYFQGNSAPDKSGLPSDRFSAERTGGSVSTLTIQRTQQEDSAVYLCASSLERAGRDTQYFGPGTRLTVL.

This clone was detected a few times. The rearrangement joins TRBV5-4 to TRBJ1-1; no clear D. The CDR3 totals 14 residues. The V gene's germline CDR1 is SGHNT and CDR2 YYREEE (reference sequence). The ends were cut back, 0 bases at V and 2 bases at J, with 8 bases in the middle. The CDR3 nucleotides are TGTGCCAGCAGCTTGGATCCGGGAAACACTGAAGCTTTCTTT. This sequence encodes CASSLDPGNTEAFF.

This clone came up once. The V and J genes are TRBV28 and TRBJ1-3; maybe TRBD1 (6 bases). Germline lookup yields CDR1 MDHEN and CDR2 SYDVKM. Trimming cost V 5 bases and J 2 bases, with 10 bases left between them. The CDR3 contains 14 residues. The CDR3 region is CASSVRDTGNTIYF. CDR3 bases: TGTGCCAGCAGTGTGAGGGACACTGGAAACACCATATATTTT.

There are a few counts of this clone. The chain couples TRBV4-1 to TRBJ2-1; unclear D gene. Germline assignment: CDR1 MGHRA and CDR2 YSYEKL. V lost 4 bases, J lost 0 bases, and 16 bases lay in between. The CDR3 extends over 17 amino acids. CDR3 in amino acids: CASSPEDTASSYNEQFF. The CDR3 region has the DNA TGCGCCAGCAGCCCCGAAGATACCGCGAGCTCCTACAATGAGCAGTTCTTC.

The chain carries TRBV27 and TRBJ1-1, with TRBD1 identical over 7 bases. Germline CDR1 reads MNHEY; CDR2 reads SMNVEV (reference sequence). The CDR3 has 14 residues. V lost 6 bases, J lost 2 bases, and 6 bases stayed unmatched. The CDR3 spells CASSRTGGNTEAFF. DNA for the CDR3: TGTGCCAGCAGCCGGACAGGTGGTAACACTGAAGCTTTCTTT.

This clone occurred many times. This rearrangement joins TRBV7-3 to TRBJ2-1; 10 bases are a match to TRBD2. This CDR3 is built from 15 residues. With 3 bases clipped from V and 4 bases from J, the junction kept 3 bases outside the gene matches. Looked up from germline, CDR1 is SGHTA and CDR2 is FQGTGA. The CDR3 nucleotides are TGTGCCAGCAGCTTCGGACTAGCGGTTTACAATGAGCAGTTCTTC. Residues: CASSFGLAVYNEQFF.

The rearrangement joins TRBV5-6 to TRBJ2-3; D might be TRBD2 (5 bases). Per the germline V gene, CDR1 is SGHDT and CDR2 is YYEEEE. This CDR3 is 15 amino acids long. With 2 bases removed from V and 2 bases from J, the gap between germline ends came to 12 bases. CDR3 residues: CASSFREILTDTQYF. The CDR3 DNA is TGTGCCAGCAGCTTTCGGGAAATTCTCACAGATACGCAGTATTTT.

V usage is TRBV27 and J usage is TRBJ2-1; 7 nucleotides line up with TRBD2. CDR3 length: 16 residues. The V and J ends lost 3 bases and 5 bases, in that order; junction bases with no gene match: 10. The germline CDR1 and CDR2 sequences are MNHEY and SMNVEV (reference sequence). In nucleotides, the CDR3 is TGTGCCAGCAGTTTGCGCGTTAGCGGGCAGAACAATGAGCAGTTCTTC. It encodes CASSLRVSGQNNEQFF.

The V gene is TRBV7-7, the J gene TRBJ2-5, with a tentative D call TRBD1 (6 bases). Germline V gene data show CDR1 as SSHAT and CDR2 as FNYEAQ (reference sequence). This CDR3 has 16 residues. Trimming shortened V by 1 base and J by 0 bases, and 12 bases separated the two germline ends. In DNA form, the CDR3 reads TGTGCCAGCAGCTTAGGGGTGGGGGCGTACCAAGAGACCCAGTACTTC. Its protein product is CASSLGVGAYQETQYF.

The chain combines TRBV11-2 with TRBJ2-6; no clear D. CDR1 and CDR2 from the germline V gene are SGHAT and FQNNGV. This CDR3 has 15 amino acids. The V and J ends lost 5 bases and 0 bases respectively, with 8 bases between them. The CDR3 DNA reads as TGTGCCAGCAGCGTTCACGGCTCTGGGGCCAACGTCCTGACTTTC. It translates to CASSVHGSGANVLTF.

The chain employs TRBV6-5 and TRBJ1-2, with TRBD1 as a possible D gene (5 bases). The germline V and J ends were trimmed by 4 bases and 4 bases, with 13 bases remaining between them. Germline CDR1 reads MNHEY; CDR2 reads SVGAGI. There are 14 residues in the CDR3. CDR3 nucleotide sequence: TGTGCCAGCAGTTCAACTACAGGAACCTATGGCTACACCTTC. As protein: CASSSTTGTYGYTF.

This clone was counted between two and nine times. The gene calls are TRBV18 and TRBJ1-1; D remains ambiguous. Trimming removed 2 bases from V and 4 bases from J, with 11 bases in between. Germline CDR1 KGHSH, CDR2 LQKENI. The length of the CDR3 is 14 residues. The CDR3 region is CASSPGYGSTEAFF. DNA of the CDR3: TGTGCCAGCTCACCAGGGTATGGGAGCACTGAAGCTTTCTTT.

This clone was seen a single time. V usage is TRBV7-6 and J usage is TRBJ2-6; 11 bases match TRBD1. J was trimmed by 4 bases and V by 10 bases; bases with no gene match: 12. The CDR3 length is 17 residues. The germline CDR1 and CDR2 sequences are SGHVS and FNYEAQ. The CDR3 loop reads CATSDRGRLTGANVLTF. CDR3 bases: TGTGCCACCTCGGACAGGGGGCGCCTAACCGGGGCCAACGTCCTGACTTTC.

About this clone: Other DNA sequences in the sample encode the same CDR3. V gene TRBV29-1 combines with J gene TRBJ2-2; perhaps TRBD2 as D (5 bases). With 3 bases removed from V and 1 base from J, the gap between germline ends came to 6 bases. The length of the CDR3 is 13 residues. Germline CDR1 and CDR2: SQVTM and ANQGSEA. The CDR3, as DNA: TGCAGCGTTGACCGGGGGAACACCGGGGAGCTGTTTTTT. The encoded protein is CSVDRGNTGELFF.

The rearrangement uses TRBV30 and TRBJ2-2, with 8 bases lining up with TRBD1. V dropped 1 base and J dropped 2; count of bases not matched to a gene: 9. The CDR3 runs 17 residues. From germline, CDR1 is GTSNPN and CDR2 SVGIG (reference sequence). The CDR3 spells CAWSGGWGQANTGELFF. CDR3 DNA: TGTGCCTGGAGTGGGGGGTGGGGACAGGCAAACACCGGGGAGCTGTTTTTT.

This chain uses TRBV5-1 with TRBJ2-1; 8 bases are a match to TRBD2. CDR1 SGHRS and CDR2 YFSETQ come from the germline V gene. This CDR3 comprises 14 residues. With 1 base clipped from V and 6 bases from J, the junction kept 3 bases outside the gene matches. The CDR3 bases are TGCGCCAGCAGCTTGTCCCTAGCGGGCAATGAGCAGTTCTTC. This codes for CASSLSLAGNEQFF.

This chain connects TRBV7-8 to TRBJ2-1; TRBD2 might be the D (8 bases). Trimming pared 5 bases from V and 1 base from J, leaving 18 bases between. The germline V gene has CDR1 SGHVS and CDR2 FQNEAQ. The CDR3 contains 17 residues. CDR3 amino acids: CASSPKGAGGSYNEQFF. CDR3 nucleotide sequence: TGTGCCAGCAGCCCCAAGGGGGCGGGAGGTTCCTACAATGAGCAGTTCTTC.

V usage is TRBV5-5 and J usage is TRBJ2-5; TRBD1 is a possible D gene (7 bases). Trimming removed 4 bases at V and 5 bases at J, with 15 bases between. The CDR3 loop spans 14 amino acids. The germline CDR1 and CDR2 sequences are SGHKS and YYEKEE (reference sequence). Here the CDR3 reads CASSLGGGWETQYF. CDR3 DNA sequence: TGTGCCAGCAGCCTTGGAGGGGGCTGGGAGACCCAGTACTTC.

This clone was observed once. The genes are TRBV14 and TRBJ2-1; 14 bases are shared with TRBD2. Germline values: CDR1 SGHDN, CDR2 FVKESK. The ends lost 4 bases at V and 9 bases at J; junction bases unmatched: 11. There are 17 residues in the CDR3. In DNA, the CDR3 is TGTGCCAGCAGCCGTGGGTTAGGGACTAGCGGGAGAGGTGAGCAGTTCTTC. Translating gives CASSRGLGTSGRGEQFF.

The chain combines TRBV5-6 with TRBJ1-5; 7 positions agree with TRBD1. Per germline, CDR1 SGHDT and CDR2 YYEEEE. The CDR3 loop spans 13 amino acids. V lost 3 bases, J lost 4 bases, and 1 base stayed unmatched. CDR3: CASSWGQNQPQHF. The CDR3, as DNA: TGTGCCAGCAGCTGGGGACAGAATCAGCCCCAGCATTTT.

The chain combines TRBV9 with TRBJ2-2, with 8 bases identical to TRBD2. CDR1 is SGDLS, CDR2 YYNGEE, per germline. Germline trimming cut 0 bases from V and 3 bases from J; bases unmatched to any gene: 13. The length of the CDR3 is 19 residues. The CDR3 region is CASSVVDGRAPHYTGELFF. The DNA of the CDR3 is TGTGCCAGCAGCGTAGTTGACGGGAGGGCCCCTCATTACACCGGGGAGCTGTTTTTT.

This clone was observed once. The J gene is TRBJ1-6, the V gene TRBV27; 7 positions match TRBD1. Germline V gives CDR1 MNHEY, CDR2 SMNVEV (reference sequence). The ends lost 3 bases at V and 7 bases at J; junction bases unmatched: 6. CDR3 size: 15 residues. CDR3 in DNA: TGTGCCAGCAGTTTTTCCCCAGGGGGGAATTCACCCCTCCACTTT. Translated: CASSFSPGGNSPLHF.

The V and J genes are TRBV9 and TRBJ1-4; no definite D call. The CDR3 extends over 17 amino acids. Germline lookup yields CDR1 SGDLS and CDR2 YYNGEE. The V end lost 0 bases, the J end lost 0 bases, and 12 bases lay between the germline ends. In nucleotides, the CDR3 is TGTGCCAGCAGCGTAGCTTGGGTGGGCCCAACTAATGAAAAACTGTTTTTT. This translates into CASSVAWVGPTNEKLFF.

V gene TRBV5-4 combines with J gene TRBJ2-7, with TRBD1 identical over 9 bases. CDR1 and CDR2 from the germline V gene are SGHNT and YYREEE (reference sequence). J gave up 7 bases and V 3 bases, and 8 bases lay outside the gene matches. This CDR3 spans 14 amino acids. The CDR3 DNA is TGTGCCAGCAGCTCGGACGGACAGGGGTGGGAGCAGTACTTC. Residues: CASSSDGQGWEQYF.

V is TRBV9 and J is TRBJ2-6; maybe TRBD1 (6 bases). Deletions cut 2 bases from V and 1 base from J, with 19 bases between. The V gene's germline CDR1 is SGDLS and CDR2 YYNGEE. This CDR3 has 19 residues. The CDR3 sequence is CASSVRQDHTQSGANVLTF. CDR3 DNA: TGTGCCAGCAGCGTCCGACAGGATCATACCCAATCTGGGGCCAACGTCCTGACTTTC.

V usage is TRBV5-4 and J usage is TRBJ2-3; TRBD2 aligns across 12 bases. The junction had 10 bases not matched to a gene; V was cut back by 4 bases and J by 4 bases. Germline CDR1 and CDR2: SGHNT and YYREEE (reference sequence). The CDR3 covers 17 residues. CDR3 loop: CASSPGLAGGYSDTQYF. CDR3 coding DNA: TGTGCCAGCAGCCCAGGGCTAGCGGGAGGGTATTCAGATACGCAGTATTTT.

V usage is TRBV30 and J usage is TRBJ1-2, with 11 bases fitting TRBD1. This CDR3 contains 14 residues. J gave up 8 bases and V 4 bases, and 9 bases lay outside the gene matches. Germline V lookup: CDR1 GTSNPN, CDR2 SVGIG (reference sequence). CDR3 nucleotide sequence: TGTGCCTGGAAACCCGGACAGGGGGCGAAGGGCTACACCTTC. It yields the protein CAWKPGQGAKGYTF.

This clone was counted once. The rearrangement joins TRBV5-4 to TRBJ2-5; TRBD2 agrees at 8 bases. Trimming removed 7 bases from V and 4 bases from J; junction bases left unmatched: 6. This CDR3 spans 13 amino acids. CDR1 and CDR2 from the germline V gene are SGHNT and YYREEE (reference sequence). CDR3 residues: CASGREALETQYF. DNA of the CDR3: TGTGCCAGCGGGCGGGAGGCCCTAGAGACCCAGTACTTC.